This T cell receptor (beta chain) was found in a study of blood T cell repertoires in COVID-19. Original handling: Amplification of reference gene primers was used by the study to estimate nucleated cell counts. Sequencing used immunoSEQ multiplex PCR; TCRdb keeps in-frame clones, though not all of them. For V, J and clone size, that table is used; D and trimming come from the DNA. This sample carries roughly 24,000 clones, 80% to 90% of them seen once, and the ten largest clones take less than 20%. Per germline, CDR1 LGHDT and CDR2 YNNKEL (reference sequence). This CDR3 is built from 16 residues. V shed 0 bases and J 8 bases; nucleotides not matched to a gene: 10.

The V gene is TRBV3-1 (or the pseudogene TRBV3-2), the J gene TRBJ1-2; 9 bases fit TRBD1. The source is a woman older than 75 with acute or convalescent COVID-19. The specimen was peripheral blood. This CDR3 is CASSQEGTGPIIGYTF. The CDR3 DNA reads TGTGCCAGCAGCCAAGAAGGGACAGGGCCTATTATAGGCTACACCTTC.